Detailed here is one T cell receptor beta chain. Its antigen is unknown. Investigators divided CD4+ cells into CD45RA+ naive and CD45RA-negative memory subsets. The data stem from a study of shared clonotypes between healthy human individuals. Findings of the study overall: In general, naive subsets displayed greater estimated richness than memory subsets did. Generation probabilities of non-shared clonotypes were lower (relative to those shared by all four donors).

Data came from immunoSEQ multiplex PCR; TCRdb stores just in-frame clones and leaves some out. The sample records about 2.4 million clones, around 94% being singletons. The CDR3 has 15 residues. After removal of 6 bases from V and 9 bases from J, the junction contained 9 bases not matched to a gene. Germline CDR1 SGHRS, CDR2 YFSETQ. Sample: naive CD4+ T cells sorted from blood. This sample's subset: CD45RA+ positively selected. The receptor was derived from a man between 18 and 29 years old in good health. This sequence joins TRBV5-1 and TRBJ1-6; 10 nucleotides agree with TRBD1. This CDR3 reads CASTSRDRGISPLHF. CDR3 sequence (DNA): TGCGCCAGCACCTCACGGGACAGGGGAATTTCACCCCTCCACTTT.